This is a list of T cell receptor beta chains from one sample in a study of CD4 T cell repertoires in COVID-19. The assay was immunoSEQ multiplex PCR, and TCRdb's table has in-frame clones only and misses some. The sample carries approximately 79,000 clones, roughly 80% recorded once. Sequenced here: CD4+ T cells from peripheral blood, sampled after recovery from COVID-19. The receptors originated from a human donor who had COVID-19. CDR3s include the opening cysteine and the closing phenylalanine or tryptophan. Each record gives: V gene, clone size, D gene, CDR3 length, J gene, CDR3 DNA, CDR3 protein. A D gene is named only where the DNA matches it firmly. Clone size is stated in some rows and not others, as once, few, many or a class when expanded.

V: TRBV4-1; size: few; D: TRBD1; length: 15; J: TRBJ1-6; DNA: TGCGCCAGCAGCGGACAGGGGGTAAGTAATTCACCCCTCCACTTT; CDR3: CASSGQGVSNSPLHF
V: TRBV27; size: -; D: TRBD1; length: 14; J: TRBJ2-7; DNA: TGTGCCAGCAGATCCCCCGGGACAGGGTACGAGCAGTACTTC; CDR3: CASRSPGTGYEQYF
V: TRBV5-5; size: -; D: -; length: 13; J: TRBJ2-7; DNA: TGTGCCAGCAGCTCCCTAAGGCTCTACGAGCAGTACTTC; CDR3: CASSSLRLYEQYF
V: TRBV10-3; size: -; D: -; length: 15; J: TRBJ1-1; DNA: TGTGCCATCAGTGACTCGGATCGTTCCAACACTGAAGCTTTCTTT; CDR3: CAISDSDRSNTEAFF
V: TRBV28; size: once; D: TRBD1; length: 15; J: TRBJ2-7; DNA: TGTGCCAGCTTACCTCCGGGACAGGGCTCCTACGAGCAGTACTTC; CDR3: CASLPPGQGSYEQYF
V: TRBV7-3; size: -; D: -; length: 15; J: TRBJ2-5; DNA: TGTGCCAGCAGTCTAGTTGGGGCAGGGCGAGAGACCCAGTACTTC; CDR3: CASSLVGAGRETQYF
V: TRBV18; size: -; D: -; length: 13; J: TRBJ1-1; DNA: TGTGCCAGCTCGCGTACTCAGAACACTGAAGCTTTCTTT; CDR3: CASSRTQNTEAFF
V: TRBV6-5; size: once; D: -; length: 12; J: TRBJ2-1; DNA: TGTGCCAGCAGCCGAAGCTTCAATGAGCAGTTCTTC; CDR3: CASSRSFNEQFF
V: TRBV2; size: -; D: -; length: 15; J: TRBJ2-5; DNA: TGTGCCAGCAGTAAGAGTAGCGGCTTGGGGGAGACCCAGTACTTC; CDR3: CASSKSSGLGETQYF
V: TRBV11-2; size: -; D: TRBD2; length: 16; J: TRBJ2-1; DNA: TGTGCCAGCAGCTTAGTCTCGCGGGGGTTGTCTAATGAGCAGTTCTTC; CDR3: CASSLVSRGLSNEQFF
V: TRBV7-6; size: -; D: TRBD1; length: 18; J: TRBJ1-4; DNA: TGTGCCAGCAGCCGCACCGGGACAGGGTTGGTTGGTAATGAAAAACTGTTTTTT; CDR3: CASSRTGTGLVGNEKLFF
V: TRBV12-3/TRBV12-4; size: few; D: -; length: 12; J: TRBJ1-1; DNA: TGTGCCAGCAGGCCACAGAACACTGAAGCTTTCTTT; CDR3: CASRPQNTEAFF
V: TRBV3-1/TRBV3-2; size: -; D: -; length: 14; J: TRBJ1-1; DNA: TGTGCCAGCAGCCAAGAACCGATGAACACTGAAGCTTTCTTT; CDR3: CASSQEPMNTEAFF
V: TRBV24-1; size: -; D: -; length: 15; J: TRBJ2-3; DNA: TGTGCCACCAGTGATCCCTTTTTTAGCTCAGATACGCAGTATTTT; CDR3: CATSDPFFSSDTQYF
V: TRBV5-1; size: -; D: TRBD2; length: 15; J: TRBJ2-4; DNA: TGCGCCAGCAGCCTAGCGGGAGAAGGCAAAAACATTCAGTACTTC; CDR3: CASSLAGEGKNIQYF
V: TRBV19; size: -; D: -; length: 14; J: TRBJ1-3; DNA: TGTGCCAGTATCGAGCAGGCCTCTGGAAACACCATATATTTT; CDR3: CASIEQASGNTIYF
V: TRBV19; size: -; D: -; length: 16; J: TRBJ1-6; DNA: TGTGCCAGTAGTATCGGGCGGAGCTCCTATAATTCACCCCTCCACTTT; CDR3: CASSIGRSSYNSPLHF
V: TRBV5-4; size: once; D: TRBD1; length: 13; J: TRBJ2-3; DNA: TGTGCCAGCAGCGACAGGGTTGCAGATACGCAGTATTTT; CDR3: CASSDRVADTQYF
V: TRBV18; size: few; D: -; length: 14; J: TRBJ2-7; DNA: TGTGCCAGCTCTCTACAGGGCGAGGGCTACGAGCAGTACTTC; CDR3: CASSLQGEGYEQYF
V: TRBV6-2/TRBV6-3; size: -; D: TRBD2; length: 17; J: TRBJ2-3; DNA: TGTGCCAGCAGTTACAACTCCCCAAGCGGGGGGGCAGATACGCAGTATTTT; CDR3: CASSYNSPSGGADTQYF
V: TRBV3-1/TRBV3-2; size: -; D: -; length: 14; J: TRBJ2-2; DNA: TGTGCCAGCAGCCCGGACTATAGCACCGGGGAGCTGTTTTTT; CDR3: CASSPDYSTGELFF
V: TRBV18; size: -; D: -; length: 14; J: TRBJ1-3; DNA: TGTGCCAGCTCACCAGGACTCTCTGGAAACACCATATATTTT; CDR3: CASSPGLSGNTIYF
V: TRBV6-6; size: few; D: -; length: 13; J: TRBJ1-2; DNA: TGTGCCAGCAGTTTCCAGGGTGCCGGGGGCTACACCTTC; CDR3: CASSFQGAGGYTF
V: TRBV3-1/TRBV3-2; size: -; D: -; length: 15; J: TRBJ1-1; DNA: TGTGCCAGCAGCCAAGGTGGTATCAGGGTCACTGAAGCTTTCTTT; CDR3: CASSQGGIRVTEAFF
V: TRBV29-1; size: -; D: -; length: 13; J: TRBJ1-1; DNA: TGCAGCGTCCAGGGGTTAATGAACACTGAAGCTTTCTTT; CDR3: CSVQGLMNTEAFF
V: TRBV7-2; size: -; D: -; length: 14; J: TRBJ2-3; DNA: TGTGCCAGCAGCTCCCAAAGCCCCCCAGATACGCAGTATTTT; CDR3: CASSSQSPPDTQYF
V: TRBV25-1; size: -; D: TRBD1; length: 13; J: TRBJ1-2; DNA: TGTGCCAGCAGTCCCCGCAGGGGGAGCGGCTACACCTTC; CDR3: CASSPRRGSGYTF
V: TRBV18; size: -; D: -; length: 13; J: TRBJ2-1; DNA: TGTGCCAGCTCTCATACAGGGTACAATGAGCAGTTCTTC; CDR3: CASSHTGYNEQFF
V: TRBV2; size: -; D: TRBD1; length: 15; J: TRBJ2-3; DNA: TGTGCCAGCAGTGAGGGGGACAGAGCATCAGATACGCAGTATTTT; CDR3: CASSEGDRASDTQYF
V: TRBV2; size: -; D: -; length: 11; J: TRBJ2-7; DNA: TGTGCCAGCAGGGAGGGGAACGAGCAGTACTTC; CDR3: CASREGNEQYF
V: TRBV19; size: -; D: TRBD1; length: 19; J: TRBJ1-2; DNA: TGTGCCAGTAGTATTCGACAGGGGGGCGCAGTACGTACATTCTATGGCTACACCTTC; CDR3: CASSIRQGGAVRTFYGYTF
V: TRBV19; size: -; D: -; length: 14; J: TRBJ2-2; DNA: TGTGCCAGTAGTATACAGTTCGGGGCCGGGGAGCTGTTTTTT; CDR3: CASSIQFGAGELFF
V: TRBV5-4; size: once; D: TRBD2; length: 15; J: TRBJ2-1; DNA: TGTGCCAGCAGCACTAGCGGGGTATCCTACAATGAGCAGTTCTTC; CDR3: CASSTSGVSYNEQFF